These T cell receptor beta chains were read from a single sample in a study of vaccination effects on CD4 cells after COVID-19. No antigen is known for these receptors. Using immunoSEQ multiplex PCR, the repertoire was profiled, and TCRdb retains in-frame clones only, with some absent. The table has 32,000 or so clones, approximately 67% seen once. The sequencing used CD4+ T cells from PBMCs cultured without peptide, collected before COVID-19 vaccination. The receptors come from a human donor who received a COVID-19 vaccine. Each CDR3 is given with its conserved first and last residue. Fields, in order: D gene, J gene, V gene, clone size, CDR3 protein, CDR3 DNA. A D gene is named only where the DNA matches it firmly. Size is stated for part of the rows, as once, few or many counts, or as a class when the clone is expanded.

d_gene: NA
j_gene: TRBJ2-7
v_gene: TRBV7-8
abundance: few
CDR3aa: CASSPTELTEQYF
CDR3nt: TGTGCCAGCAGCCCTACGGAGTTAACTGAGCAGTACTTC

d_gene: NA
j_gene: TRBJ1-1
v_gene: TRBV3-1/TRBV3-2
abundance: NA
CDR3aa: CASSSGGHEAFF
CDR3nt: TGTGCCAGCAGCTCGGGGGGGCATGAAGCTTTCTTT

d_gene: NA
j_gene: TRBJ2-3
v_gene: TRBV5-4
abundance: NA
CDR3aa: CASSLSTDTQYF
CDR3nt: TGTGCCAGCAGCTTAAGCACAGATACGCAGTATTTT

d_gene: NA
j_gene: TRBJ2-1
v_gene: TRBV10-3
abundance: few
CDR3aa: CAISESEGQQFF
CDR3nt: TGTGCCATCAGTGAGTCCGAGGGACAGCAGTTCTTC

d_gene: NA
j_gene: TRBJ2-7
v_gene: TRBV5-1
abundance: NA
CDR3aa: CASSQDTNPYEQYF
CDR3nt: TGCGCCAGCAGCCAAGACACGAACCCCTACGAGCAGTACTTC

d_gene: NA
j_gene: TRBJ1-4
v_gene: TRBV7-8
abundance: NA
CDR3aa: CASSARRGDEKLFF
CDR3nt: TGTGCCAGCAGCGCCAGACGGGGAGATGAAAAACTGTTTTTT

d_gene: TRBD1
j_gene: TRBJ1-2
v_gene: TRBV19
abundance: NA
CDR3aa: CASRDRGHFNYGYTF
CDR3nt: TGTGCCAGTCGGGACAGGGGGCACTTTAACTATGGCTACACCTTC

d_gene: NA
j_gene: TRBJ1-2
v_gene: TRBV5-6
abundance: NA
CDR3aa: CASSIQGLEARGYTF
CDR3nt: TGTGCCAGCAGCATACAGGGTTTGGAGGCTCGGGGCTACACCTTC

d_gene: TRBD1
j_gene: TRBJ2-3
v_gene: TRBV25-1
abundance: once
CDR3aa: CASSFFQGGTDTQYF
CDR3nt: TGTGCCAGCAGTTTTTTCCAGGGGGGCACAGATACGCAGTATTTT

d_gene: NA
j_gene: TRBJ1-1
v_gene: TRBV20-1
abundance: NA
CDR3aa: CSARGNPEAFF
CDR3nt: TGCAGTGCTAGGGGGAACCCTGAAGCTTTCTTT

d_gene: NA
j_gene: TRBJ2-7
v_gene: TRBV18
abundance: few
CDR3aa: CASSPRRGVGILNEQYF
CDR3nt: TGTGCCAGCTCACCGCGGCGGGGAGTAGGTATACTAAACGAGCAGTACTTC

d_gene: TRBD2
j_gene: TRBJ2-1
v_gene: TRBV6-6
abundance: NA
CDR3aa: CASSYSSRGGTNEQFF
CDR3nt: TGTGCCAGCAGTTACTCTTCTCGGGGGGGAACCAATGAGCAGTTCTTC

d_gene: TRBD1
j_gene: TRBJ1-3
v_gene: TRBV6-5
abundance: NA
CDR3aa: CASSRQGAGGNTIYF
CDR3nt: TGTGCCAGCAGTCGACAGGGGGCTGGTGGAAACACCATATATTTT

d_gene: NA
j_gene: TRBJ2-2
v_gene: TRBV6-4
abundance: NA
CDR3aa: CASSVQRDTGELFF
CDR3nt: TGTGCCAGCAGTGTCCAGCGGGACACCGGGGAGCTGTTTTTT

d_gene: TRBD1
j_gene: TRBJ2-3
v_gene: TRBV7-8
abundance: NA
CDR3aa: CASSRDSPTDTQYF
CDR3nt: TGTGCCAGCAGCCGGGACAGCCCCACAGATACGCAGTATTTT

d_gene: TRBD2
j_gene: TRBJ2-3
v_gene: TRBV7-9
abundance: NA
CDR3aa: CASSSSTSSVDTQYF
CDR3nt: TGTGCCAGCAGTTCCTCGACTAGCTCGGTAGATACGCAGTATTTT

d_gene: NA
j_gene: TRBJ2-5
v_gene: TRBV5-1
abundance: NA
CDR3aa: CATREQETQYF
CDR3nt: TGCGCCACGCGGGAACAAGAGACCCAGTACTTC

d_gene: NA
j_gene: TRBJ1-1
v_gene: TRBV7-9
abundance: few
CDR3aa: CASSGGEAFF
CDR3nt: TGTGCCAGCAGCGGGGGGGAAGCTTTCTTT

d_gene: NA
j_gene: TRBJ2-6
v_gene: TRBV6-5
abundance: NA
CDR3aa: CASSLFISGANVLTF
CDR3nt: TGTGCCAGCAGTCTATTCATCTCTGGGGCCAACGTCCTGACTTTC

d_gene: NA
j_gene: TRBJ2-4
v_gene: TRBV3-1/TRBV3-2
abundance: NA
CDR3aa: CASSQEPMAKNIQYF
CDR3nt: TGTGCCAGCAGCCAAGAGCCGATGGCCAAAAACATTCAGTACTTC

d_gene: TRBD1
j_gene: TRBJ2-1
v_gene: TRBV13
abundance: NA
CDR3aa: CASSSEYEGQGAYNEQFF
CDR3nt: TGTGCCAGCAGCTCAGAGTACGAGGGACAGGGCGCTTACAATGAGCAGTTCTTC

d_gene: TRBD1
j_gene: TRBJ2-7
v_gene: TRBV5-1
abundance: once
CDR3aa: CASSNQGQGSTEQYF
CDR3nt: TGCGCCAGCAGCAACCAGGGACAGGGATCAACCGAGCAGTACTTC

d_gene: NA
j_gene: TRBJ2-3
v_gene: TRBV7-2
abundance: NA
CDR3aa: CASSPNPGERTDTQYF
CDR3nt: TGTGCCAGCAGCCCCAACCCGGGGGAGCGGACAGATACGCAGTATTTT

d_gene: NA
j_gene: TRBJ1-5
v_gene: TRBV15
abundance: few
CDR3aa: CATSAGARAGDQPQHF
CDR3nt: TGTGCCACCAGCGCGGGGGCTAGGGCGGGGGATCAGCCCCAGCATTTT

d_gene: NA
j_gene: TRBJ2-1
v_gene: TRBV9
abundance: NA
CDR3aa: CASSSDYYNEQFF
CDR3nt: TGTGCCAGCAGCTCGGACTACTACAATGAGCAGTTCTTC

d_gene: NA
j_gene: TRBJ2-1
v_gene: TRBV18
abundance: NA
CDR3aa: CASSPGGGNEQFF
CDR3nt: TGTGCCAGCTCACCAGGAGGAGGCAATGAGCAGTTCTTC

d_gene: NA
j_gene: TRBJ1-2
v_gene: TRBV25-1
abundance: NA
CDR3aa: CASSVTINYGYTF
CDR3nt: TGTGCCAGCAGTGTAACCATTAACTATGGCTACACCTTC

d_gene: NA
j_gene: TRBJ1-5
v_gene: TRBV10-3
abundance: medium-sized
CDR3aa: CAISGGLEAGSYQPQHF
CDR3nt: TGTGCCATCAGTGGAGGGTTGGAGGCAGGGTCATATCAGCCCCAGCATTTT

d_gene: TRBD1
j_gene: TRBJ1-4
v_gene: TRBV6-5
abundance: NA
CDR3aa: CASRPQGAHEKLFF
CDR3nt: TGTGCCAGCAGGCCCCAGGGGGCGCACGAAAAACTGTTTTTT

d_gene: TRBD1
j_gene: TRBJ2-1
v_gene: TRBV14
abundance: NA
CDR3aa: CASSQGDRGPYNEQFF
CDR3nt: TGTGCCAGCAGCCAAGGAGACAGGGGACCCTACAATGAGCAGTTCTTC

d_gene: TRBD2
j_gene: TRBJ2-3
v_gene: TRBV10-3
abundance: NA
CDR3aa: CAISGLAQDTQYF
CDR3nt: TGTGCCATCAGTGGACTAGCGCAAGATACGCAGTATTTT

d_gene: TRBD1
j_gene: TRBJ2-1
v_gene: TRBV5-6
abundance: NA
CDR3aa: CASSRTGSYNEQFF
CDR3nt: TGTGCCAGCAGCAGGACAGGCTCCTACAATGAGCAGTTCTTC

d_gene: NA
j_gene: TRBJ1-3
v_gene: TRBV9
abundance: NA
CDR3aa: CASGTGKSSGNTIYF
CDR3nt: TGTGCCAGCGGAACAGGGAAGAGCTCTGGAAACACCATATATTTT

d_gene: TRBD2
j_gene: TRBJ2-3
v_gene: TRBV12-5
abundance: NA
CDR3aa: CASGGAGGNTDTQYF
CDR3nt: TGTGCTAGCGGGGGAGCGGGAGGAAACACAGATACGCAGTATTTT

d_gene: NA
j_gene: TRBJ1-2
v_gene: TRBV3-1/TRBV3-2
abundance: NA
CDR3aa: CASSQDRGSLRGYTF
CDR3nt: TGTGCCAGCAGCCAAGATAGGGGATCCCTTCGGGGCTACACCTTC

d_gene: NA
j_gene: TRBJ1-3
v_gene: TRBV7-8
abundance: few
CDR3aa: CASSLASWRSSGNTIYF
CDR3nt: TGTGCCAGCAGCTTAGCGTCGTGGCGGAGCTCTGGAAACACCATATATTTT

d_gene: TRBD2
j_gene: TRBJ2-1
v_gene: TRBV18
abundance: NA
CDR3aa: CASSSPAGAPEQFF
CDR3nt: TGTGCCAGCTCATCCCCAGCGGGAGCACCTGAGCAGTTCTTC

d_gene: NA
j_gene: TRBJ1-2
v_gene: TRBV19
abundance: NA
CDR3aa: CASSIVIRGTHGYTF
CDR3nt: TGTGCCAGTAGTATAGTCATCCGGGGGACACATGGCTACACCTTC

d_gene: TRBD2
j_gene: TRBJ2-1
v_gene: TRBV15
abundance: NA
CDR3aa: CATSRDRAGGVYNEQFF
CDR3nt: TGTGCCACCAGCAGAGATAGGGCGGGAGGGGTATACAATGAGCAGTTCTTC

d_gene: NA
j_gene: TRBJ1-3
v_gene: TRBV5-4
abundance: NA
CDR3aa: CASSLQGINTIYF
CDR3nt: TGTGCCAGCAGCTTGCAGGGAATAAACACCATATATTTT

d_gene: NA
j_gene: TRBJ1-1
v_gene: TRBV11-3
abundance: few
CDR3aa: CASSLMGSGEAFF
CDR3nt: TGTGCCAGCAGCTTAATGGGGTCAGGGGAAGCTTTCTTT